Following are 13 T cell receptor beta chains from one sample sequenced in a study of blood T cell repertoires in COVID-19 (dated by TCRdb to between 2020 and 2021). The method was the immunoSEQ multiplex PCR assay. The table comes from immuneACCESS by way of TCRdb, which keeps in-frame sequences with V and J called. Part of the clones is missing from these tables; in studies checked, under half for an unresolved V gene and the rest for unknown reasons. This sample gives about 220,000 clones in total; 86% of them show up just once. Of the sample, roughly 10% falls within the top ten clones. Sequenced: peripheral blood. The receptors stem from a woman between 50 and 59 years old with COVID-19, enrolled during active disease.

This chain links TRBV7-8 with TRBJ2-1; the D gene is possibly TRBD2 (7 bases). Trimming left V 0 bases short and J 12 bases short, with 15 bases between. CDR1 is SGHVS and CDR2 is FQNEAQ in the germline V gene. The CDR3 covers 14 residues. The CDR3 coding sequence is TGTGCCAGCAGCTTAGCGGCGGGGGCCTCGGTGCAGTTCTTC. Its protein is CASSLAAGASVQFF.

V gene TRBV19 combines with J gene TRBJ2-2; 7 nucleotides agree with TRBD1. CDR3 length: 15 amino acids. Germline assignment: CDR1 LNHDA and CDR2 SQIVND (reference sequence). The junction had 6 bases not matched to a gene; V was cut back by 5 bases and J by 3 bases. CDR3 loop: CASSQQGTYTGELFF. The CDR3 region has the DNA TGTGCCAGTAGTCAACAGGGGACGTACACCGGGGAGCTGTTTTTT.

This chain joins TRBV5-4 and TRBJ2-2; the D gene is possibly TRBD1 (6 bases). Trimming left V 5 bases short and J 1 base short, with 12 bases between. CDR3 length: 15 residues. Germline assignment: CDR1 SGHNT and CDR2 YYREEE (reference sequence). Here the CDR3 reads CASRYGTLNTGELFF. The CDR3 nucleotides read TGTGCCAGCAGGTACGGGACACTGAACACCGGGGAGCTGTTTTTT.

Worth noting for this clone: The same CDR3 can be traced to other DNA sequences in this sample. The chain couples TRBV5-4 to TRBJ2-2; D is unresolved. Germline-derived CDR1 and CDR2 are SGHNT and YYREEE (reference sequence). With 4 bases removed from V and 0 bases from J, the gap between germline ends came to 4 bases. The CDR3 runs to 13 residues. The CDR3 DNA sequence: TGTGCCAGCAGCCTCGCGAACACCGGGGAGCTGTTTTTT. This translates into CASSLANTGELFF. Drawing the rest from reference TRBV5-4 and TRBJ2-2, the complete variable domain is ETGVTQSPTHLIKTRGQQVTLRCSSQSGHNTVSWYQQALGQGPQFIFQYYREEENGRGNFPPRFSGLQFPNYSSELNVNALELDDSALYLCASSLANTGELFFGEGSRLTVL.

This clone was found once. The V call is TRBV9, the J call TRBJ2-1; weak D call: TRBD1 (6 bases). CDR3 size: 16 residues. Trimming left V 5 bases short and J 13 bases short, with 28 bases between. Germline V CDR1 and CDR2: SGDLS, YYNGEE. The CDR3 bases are TGTGCCAGCAGTCCTCTATCAGGGGTGGGAAGAAATTTACAGTTCTTC. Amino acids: CASSPLSGVGRNLQFF.

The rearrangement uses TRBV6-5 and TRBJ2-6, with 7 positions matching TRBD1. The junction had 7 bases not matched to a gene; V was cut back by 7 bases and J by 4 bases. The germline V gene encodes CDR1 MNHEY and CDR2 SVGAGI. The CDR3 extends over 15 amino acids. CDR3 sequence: CASTEGQIGANVLTF. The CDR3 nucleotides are TGTGCCAGCACCGAGGGACAGATCGGGGCCAACGTCCTGACTTTC.

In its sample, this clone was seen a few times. The CDR3: CASSPRGGSNTGELFF. The CDR3 nucleotides read TGTGCCAGCAGTCCACGCGGGGGGTCGAACACCGGGGAGCTGTTTTTT. V is TRBV28 and J is TRBJ2-2; 8 bases are shared with TRBD2. The V gene end was trimmed by 5 bases and the J gene end by 0 bases; junction bases not matched to a gene: 5. CDR1 and CDR2 (germline): MDHEN, SYDVKM. The CDR3 loop spans 16 amino acids.

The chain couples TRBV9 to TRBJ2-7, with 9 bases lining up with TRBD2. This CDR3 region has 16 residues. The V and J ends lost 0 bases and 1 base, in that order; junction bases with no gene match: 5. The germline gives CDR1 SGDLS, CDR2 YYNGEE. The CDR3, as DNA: TGTGCCAGCAGCGTAGATTTAGCGGGGGAGTCCTACGAGCAGTACGTC. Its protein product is CASSVDLAGESYEQYV.

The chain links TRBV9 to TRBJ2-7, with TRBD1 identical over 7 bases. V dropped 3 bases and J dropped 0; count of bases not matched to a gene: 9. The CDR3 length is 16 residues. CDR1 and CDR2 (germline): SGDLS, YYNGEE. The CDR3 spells CASSDPRQGNSYEQYF. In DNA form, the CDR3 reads TGTGCCAGCAGCGACCCCAGACAGGGAAACTCCTACGAGCAGTACTTC.

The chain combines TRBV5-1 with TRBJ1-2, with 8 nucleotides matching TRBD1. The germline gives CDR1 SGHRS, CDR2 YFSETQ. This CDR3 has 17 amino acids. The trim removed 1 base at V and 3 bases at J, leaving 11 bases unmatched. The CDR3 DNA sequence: TGCGCCAGCAGCTTGACGTTGACGGGACAGGCTCACTATGGCTACACCTTC. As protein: CASSLTLTGQAHYGYTF. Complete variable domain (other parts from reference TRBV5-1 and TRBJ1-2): KAGVTQTPRYLIKTRGQQVTLSCSPISGHRSVSWYQQTPGQGLQFLFEYFSETQRNKGNFPGRFSGRQFSNSRSEMNVSTLELGDSALYLCASSLTLTGQAHYGYTFGSGTRLTVV.

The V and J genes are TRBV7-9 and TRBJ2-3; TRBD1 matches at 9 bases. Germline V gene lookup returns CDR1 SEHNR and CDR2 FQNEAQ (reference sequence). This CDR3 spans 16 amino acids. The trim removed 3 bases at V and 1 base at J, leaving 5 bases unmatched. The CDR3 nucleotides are TGTGCCAGCAGCTTCTACAGGGGGCCCGGCACAGATACGCAGTATTTT. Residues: CASSFYRGPGTDTQYF.

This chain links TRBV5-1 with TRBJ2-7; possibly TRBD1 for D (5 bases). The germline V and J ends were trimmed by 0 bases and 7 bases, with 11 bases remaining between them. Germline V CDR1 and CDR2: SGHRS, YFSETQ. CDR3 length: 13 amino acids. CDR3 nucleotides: TGCGCCAGCAGCTTGGGGCTAAAGGGGGAGCAGTACTTC. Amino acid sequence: CASSLGLKGEQYF.

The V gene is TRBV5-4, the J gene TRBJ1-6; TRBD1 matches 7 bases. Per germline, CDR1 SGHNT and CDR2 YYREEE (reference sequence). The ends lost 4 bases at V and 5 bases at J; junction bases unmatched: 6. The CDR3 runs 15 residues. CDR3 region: CASSNRDRDNSPLHF. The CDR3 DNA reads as TGTGCCAGCAGCAACCGGGACAGAGATAATTCACCCCTCCACTTT. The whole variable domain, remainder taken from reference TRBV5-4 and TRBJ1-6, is ETGVTQSPTHLIKTRGQQVTLRCSSQSGHNTVSWYQQALGQGPQFIFQYYREEENGRGNFPPRFSGLQFPNYSSELNVNALELDDSALYLCASSNRDRDNSPLHFGNGTRLTVT.